These T cell receptor beta chains were read from a single sample in a study of sequential checkpoint blockade in melanoma. Libraries were prepared by immunoSEQ multiplex PCR; TCRdb keeps only in-frame clonotypes and omits some of them. The sample carries 9,500 to 12,000 clones, approximately 60% recorded once. The source was CD8+ T cells sorted from blood (inferred from file names), collected from a patient given nivolumab and ipilimumab in sequence. The receptors come from a human donor with melanoma. CDR3s include the opening cysteine and the closing phenylalanine or tryptophan. The D gene is left open where the match is weak. Only part of the rows carry a size: once, few, many, or a class if the clone is expanded.

clone_size j_call cdr3_length d_call v_call cdr3_nt cdr3_aa
once TRBJ2-1 16 - TRBV14 TGTGCCAGCAGCCAATTCCAGGGTCCCCCGGACAATGAGCAGTTCTTC CASSQFQGPPDNEQFF
- TRBJ2-7 15 TRBD2 TRBV27 TGTGCCAGCAGCAGAGCGGGAGATAGTTTCGACGAGCAGTACTTC CASSRAGDSFDEQYF
once TRBJ2-2 15 TRBD2 TRBV7-9 TGTGCCAGCAGCTCCCTCCAAGCGGGAGCCGGGGAGCTGTTTTTT CASSSLQAGAGELFF
- TRBJ1-5 14 - TRBV28 TGTGCCAGCAGGCCACATCTTAGCAATCAGCCCCAGCATTTT CASRPHLSNQPQHF
few TRBJ2-1 15 TRBD1 TRBV5-1 TGCGCCAGCAGCTCTACAGGGGGCTCCTACAATGAGCAGTTCTTC CASSSTGGSYNEQFF
medium-sized TRBJ2-2 12 TRBD1 TRBV2 TGTGCCGGCTCACAGGGGGCCGGGGAGCTGTTTTTT CAGSQGAGELFF
- TRBJ2-5 13 - TRBV29-1 TGCAGCGTTCGGGTGACGGGAGAAGAGACCCAGTACTTC CSVRVTGEETQYF
- TRBJ2-1 15 TRBD1 TRBV28 TGTGCCAGCAGGTTGGACAGGGGGAGGTACAATGAGCAGTTCTTC CASRLDRGRYNEQFF
- TRBJ1-1 13 - TRBV4-3 TGCGCCAGCAGCCAAGATACGGTAAGGGGGGCTTTCTTT CASSQDTVRGAFF
few TRBJ1-1 13 - TRBV4-3 TGCGCCAGCAGCCAGGAGGGATACGCGGAAGCTTTCTTT CASSQEGYAEAFF
few TRBJ2-3 15 TRBD2 TRBV30 TGTGCCTGGAGTGCGGGACTAGCGGTCACAGATACGCAGTATTTT CAWSAGLAVTDTQYF
few TRBJ2-2 13 - TRBV29-1 TGCAGCGTTATCGGCGGGAACACCGGGGAGCTGTTTTTT CSVIGGNTGELFF
- TRBJ1-5 14 TRBD1 TRBV7-8 TGTGCCAGCAGCGTGAACAGGGGAGAACAGCCCCAGCATTTT CASSVNRGEQPQHF
- TRBJ2-7 14 TRBD1 TRBV6-5 TGTGCCAGCAGTTACTCGACAGGGCCCTACGAGCAGTACTTC CASSYSTGPYEQYF
few TRBJ1-2 13 - TRBV28 TGTGCCAGCACGATTGCGGGGGGCCGGGACTACACCTTC CASTIAGGRDYTF
once TRBJ1-3 13 - TRBV4-3 TGCGCCAGCAGCCAAGGTCGGGGAAACACCATATATTTT CASSQGRGNTIYF